This paragraph covers one T cell receptor beta chain sequence. As handled by the study authors: Scientists estimated how many nucleated cells there were by amplifying reference gene primers. TCRdb's copy holds only in-frame clones and misses some; the assay was immunoSEQ multiplex PCR. From that table come the V and J calls and clone size; the DNA was used to work out D and trimming. Of fewer than 350,000 clones in the sample, around nine tenths were seen once. The CDR3 spans 13 residues. Germline V gene sequence: CDR1 KGHDR, CDR2 SFDVKD. Trimming pared 5 bases from V and 1 base from J, leaving 4 bases between. The data stem from a study of blood T cell repertoires in COVID-19. Looking at the study overall: From the United States, Italy and Spain came samples of acute and convalescent COVID-19. Sample material is recorded as cDNA or gDNA derived from T cells, B-cell-depleted T cells, or PBMCs.

This TCR was recovered from a man aged 40-55 years with active or convalescent COVID-19. Material for sequencing was peripheral blood. V and J are TRBV24-1 and TRBJ2-2; D not certain. The CDR3 reads CATSVRNTGELFF. CDR3 coding DNA: TGTGCCACCAGTGTGAGGAACACCGGGGAGCTGTTTTTT.